The rows below give T cell receptor beta chains drawn from one sample of a study of CD8+CD57+ T cells in acquired aplastic anemia. TCRdb recomputed calls from the reads with MiXCR, one row per CDR3 protein. Seen here are hundreds of thousands of distinct CDR3 sequences, about two thirds observed once, and the top ten hold less than 4%. The sequenced sample consisted of sorted CD4+, CD8+, or CD8+CD57+ T cells (not recorded which) from PBMCs. The receptors come from a human donor in good health, serving as a control. The CDR3 runs from the conserved cysteine through the conserved F or W. A D gene is named only where the DNA matches it firmly. Where a row states a size, it is once, few, many or the class of an expanded clone; other rows omit it.

clone size,V gene,J gene,D gene,CDR3 DNA,CDR3 protein
NA,TRBV13,TRBJ1-6,NA,TGTGCCAGCAGCTTAGAAGGCAGGAGCTCCTATAATTCACCCCTCCACTTT,CASSLEGRSSYNSPLHF
NA,TRBV7-2,TRBJ2-1,TRBD1,TGTGCCAGCAGCCCTGACAGGGCATATAATTCACACCTCTTCTTC,CASSPDRAYNSHLFF
few,TRBV10-1,TRBJ2-6,NA,TGCGCCAGCAGGGCCTCTGGGGCCAACGTCCTGACTTTC,CASRASGANVLTF
many,TRBV11-2,TRBJ1-1,TRBD1,TGTGCCAGCAGCGGCACAGGGGCCACTGAAGCTTTCTTT,CASSGTGATEAFF
few,TRBV20-1,TRBJ1-6,NA,TGCAGTGCTAGGGACGGCCCCTATAATTCACCCCTCCACTTT,CSARDGPYNSPLHF
NA,TRBV7-9,TRBJ1-1,NA,TGTGCCAGCACCTATACAGAGAATGAAGCTTTCTTT,CASTYTENEAFF
many,TRBV6-6,TRBJ1-3,NA,TGTGCCAGCAGTTACTCAGGCAGGGTTGAGGGAAACACCATATATTTT,CASSYSGRVEGNTIYF
NA,TRBV7-8,TRBJ1-3,NA,TGTGCCAGCAGCTTGGCAAAGGAAGGAAACACCATATATTTT,CASSLAKEGNTIYF
NA,TRBV7-9,TRBJ2-7,NA,NA,CASGAGGQYFGPGF
many,TRBV6-5,TRBJ1-1,NA,TGTGCCAGCAGTTACTCACGAAGGGGGGGTATGAACACTGAAGCTTTCTTT,CASSYSRRGGMNTEAFF
NA,TRBV29-1,TRBJ2-7,TRBD1,TGCAGCGCTGGAAGGGGGCAACACGAGCAGTACTTC,CSAGRGQHEQYF
NA,TRBV24-1,TRBJ2-3,NA,TGTGCCAGCAGCCAAGGGGGGGGAAGGGATACGCAGTATTTT,CASSQGGGRDTQYF
many,TRBV5-6,TRBJ1-4,NA,TGTGCCAGCAGTCTCAATGAAAAACTGTTTTTT,CASSLNEKLFF
once,TRBV9,TRBJ1-5,NA,TGTGCCAGCAGCACACCTGGCGGCGATCAGCATCAGCATTTT,CASSTPGGDQHQHF